The 27 T cell receptor beta chains in this list originate from one sample, sequenced in a study of blood T cell repertoires in COVID-19. Using immunoSEQ multiplex PCR, the repertoire was profiled, and TCRdb retains in-frame clones only, with some absent. The table records 200,000 or so clones, 88% of them present only once. Sequenced material: PBMCs or T cells enriched from blood (not recorded which). These receptors all come from a young woman who had recovered from COVID-19.

The chain couples TRBV7-2 to TRBJ1-5, with D perhaps matching TRBD1 (5 bases). Deletions cut 0 bases from V and 0 bases from J, with 9 bases between. In germline, CDR1 is SGHTA, CDR2 FQGNSA. The CDR3 loop spans 16 amino acids. CDR3 sequence (DNA): TGTGCCAGCAGCTTAGCTGGGGGGTATAGCAATCAGCCCCAGCATTTT. This gives the protein CASSLAGGYSNQPQHF.

The rearrangement links TRBV4-1 to TRBJ1-4; a weak D match, TRBD1 (6 bases). Germline loops: CDR1 MGHRA, CDR2 YSYEKL. The CDR3 totals 16 residues. Trimming pared 1 base from V and 4 bases from J, leaving 13 bases between. The CDR3 bases are TGCGCCAGCAGCCAAGTTGTAGGACAGTTTAATGAAAAACTGTTTTTT. Protein: CASSQVVGQFNEKLFF.

This clone was picked up a small number of times. This chain joins TRBV7-9 and TRBJ2-3, with 7 bases identical to TRBD2. This CDR3 spans 13 amino acids. Germline V CDR1 and CDR2: SEHNR, FQNEAQ (reference sequence). V was pared by 11 bases and J by 2 bases, with 7 bases of the junction left unmatched. The CDR3 protein is CAGRWDYTDTQYF. DNA for the CDR3: TGTGCCGGTCGTTGGGACTACACAGATACGCAGTATTTT.

The chain has TRBV6-2 or TRBV6-3 and TRBJ2-5; 7 bases line up with TRBD2. The V segment lost 5 bases and the J segment 5 bases; nucleotides outside the gene matches: 8. Looked up from germline, CDR1 is MNHEY and CDR2 is SVGEGT. The CDR3 consists of 14 residues. CDR3 in amino acids: CASSAGTTVETQYF. The CDR3 region has the DNA TGTGCCAGCAGTGCCGGGACTACTGTCGAGACCCAGTACTTC.

The chain is built from TRBV7-9 and TRBJ1-2; 7 bases align to TRBD1. V lost 1 base to trimming and J lost 4 bases; unmatched junction nucleotides: 3. Germline assignment: CDR1 SEHNR and CDR2 FQNEAQ (reference sequence). The CDR3 consists of 14 residues. CDR3 nucleotides: TGTGCCAGCAGCTTAGAGGGGGCAGGCTATGGCTACACCTTC. Its translation is CASSLEGAGYGYTF.

This clone was detected only once. The V gene is TRBV12-5, the J gene TRBJ1-1, with 7 bases matching TRBD1. CDR1 and CDR2 (germline): LGHNT, FRNRAP. This CDR3 contains 14 residues. J was trimmed by 4 bases and V by 6 bases; bases with no gene match: 8. This CDR3 reads CASGGQPMSTEAFF. CDR3 DNA: TGTGCTAGTGGGGGACAGCCCATGTCCACTGAAGCTTTCTTT.

The rearrangement links TRBV2 to TRBJ2-1; no clear D. V lost 3 bases, J lost 0 bases, and 12 bases lay in between. CDR1 SNHLY and CDR2 FYNNEI come from the germline V gene. This CDR3 comprises 16 residues. CDR3 loop: CASSERSFYSYNEQFF. The CDR3 DNA follows: TGTGCCAGCAGTGAGCGGTCTTTCTACTCCTACAATGAGCAGTTCTTC.

This chain joins TRBV9 and TRBJ2-5, with TRBD1 matching over 8 bases. The CDR3 is 14 amino acids. Trimming took 2 bases from V and 5 from J; bases not matched to a gene: 5. Germline V gives CDR1 SGDLS, CDR2 YYNGEE. CDR3 residues: CASSVDRAGETQYF. The CDR3 nucleotides are TGTGCCAGCAGCGTGGACAGGGCAGGGGAGACCCAGTACTTC.

This clone has only a few counts. This chain links TRBV15 with TRBJ2-2, with 8 bases aligning to TRBD1. Germline CDR1 reads LNHNV; CDR2 reads YYDKDF (reference sequence). Trimming cost V 6 bases and J 3 bases; bases outside gene matches: 6. This CDR3 is built from 15 residues. Here the CDR3 DNA reads TGTGCCACCAGAAAGGACAGGGAAGACACCGGGGAGCTGTTTTTT. This sequence encodes CATRKDREDTGELFF.

The chain recombines TRBV4-2 with TRBJ1-3, with 7 bases lining up with TRBD1. V dropped 0 bases and J dropped 0; count of bases not matched to a gene: 8. The CDR3 is made up of 18 amino acids. CDR1 and CDR2 (germline): LGHNA, YNFKEQ. This CDR3 reads CASSQEARGAPSGNTIYF. DNA of the CDR3: TGTGCCAGCAGCCAAGAAGCCAGGGGGGCCCCCTCTGGAAACACCATATATTTT.

This sequence joins TRBV7-9 and TRBJ1-1; a weak D match, TRBD1 (5 bases). Germline values: CDR1 SEHNR, CDR2 FQNEAQ (reference sequence). The V gene lost 4 bases and the J gene lost 3 bases, with 15 bases spanning the gap. CDR3 length equals 15 residues. CDR3 sequence reads: CASSSKGRDYTEAFF. CDR3 bases: TGTGCCAGCAGCTCCAAAGGCAGGGACTACACTGAAGCTTTCTTT.

This clone was observed a single time. The chain is built from TRBV13 and TRBJ1-2, with TRBD1 as a possible D gene (6 bases). The CDR3 contains 14 residues. The V gene lost 3 bases and the J gene lost 8 bases, with 16 bases spanning the gap. The germline V gene has CDR1 PRHDT and CDR2 FYEKMQ (reference sequence). The CDR3 nucleotides read TGTGCCAGCAGCTTCTACGACAGCAGGGGCGGCTACACCTTC. Protein product: CASSFYDSRGGYTF.

V is TRBV5-6 and J is TRBJ1-5; 10 bases agree with TRBD1. V lost 4 bases and J lost 7; bases outside the gene matches: 5. The germline gives CDR1 SGHDT, CDR2 YYEEEE. CDR3 length: 14 amino acids. In DNA, the CDR3 is TGTGCCAGCAGCCGACAGGGGGCCTGGCAGCCCCAGCATTTT. This gives the protein CASSRQGAWQPQHF.

J is TRBJ1-1 and V is TRBV11-2; no definite D call. The V gene's germline CDR1 is SGHAT and CDR2 FQNNGV. The ends were cut back, 7 bases at V and 1 base at J, with 13 bases in the middle. The CDR3 loop spans 14 amino acids. CDR3 in amino acids: CASTTVEGNTEAFF. The DNA of the CDR3 is TGTGCCAGCACCACAGTGGAGGGGAACACTGAAGCTTTCTTT.

V usage is TRBV5-1 and J usage is TRBJ2-1; 7 positions match TRBD2. Germline V gene lookup returns CDR1 SGHRS and CDR2 YFSETQ. The V and J ends lost 4 bases and 0 bases, in that order; junction bases with no gene match: 4. This CDR3 has 15 amino acids. CDR3 in DNA: TGCGCCAGCAGCCCGACTAGCAACTCCTACAATGAGCAGTTCTTC. The encoded protein is CASSPTSNSYNEQFF.

The chain links TRBV24-1 to TRBJ2-1; D remains ambiguous. This CDR3 is built from 13 residues. Germline V gene sequence: CDR1 KGHDR, CDR2 SFDVKD. The V and J ends lost 3 bases and 5 bases respectively, with 7 bases between them. CDR3 nucleotide sequence: TGTGCCACCAGTGATACAGAAAACAATGAGCAGTTCTTC. Its translation is CATSDTENNEQFF.

This chain uses TRBV13 with TRBJ1-1; perhaps TRBD1 as D (6 bases). The CDR3 has 13 residues. The V gene's germline CDR1 is PRHDT and CDR2 FYEKMQ (reference sequence). V lost 3 bases and J 3 bases, leaving 8 bases between the germline ends. The CDR3 coding sequence is TGTGCCAGCAGCTTTGCAGGGGACACTGAAGCTTTCTTT. Amino acids: CASSFAGDTEAFF.

The V and J genes are TRBV27 and TRBJ1-2; 11 bases are a match to TRBD1. CDR1 and CDR2 from the germline V gene are MNHEY and SMNVEV (reference sequence). The CDR3 contains 17 residues. Losses at the gene ends were 0 bases for V and 7 bases for J; bases not matched to a gene: 10. CDR3 in DNA: TGTGCCAGCAGTTTATCCCCGACCGGACAGGGGGCGCGTGGCTACACCTTC. Its protein product is CASSLSPTGQGARGYTF.

The chain carries TRBV27 and TRBJ2-7; the D gene is possibly TRBD2 (5 bases). V was trimmed by 5 bases and J by 5 bases, leaving 25 bases between them. The CDR3 loop spans 17 amino acids. CDR1 and CDR2 (germline): MNHEY, SMNVEV (reference sequence). CDR3: CASSPSIGEGVFDEQYF. DNA of the CDR3: TGTGCCAGCAGTCCCTCAATAGGTGAGGGTGTCTTTGACGAGCAGTACTTC.

The chain combines TRBV25-1 with TRBJ1-6; 7 nucleotides agree with TRBD1. Germline V gives CDR1 MGHDK, CDR2 SYGVNS. The CDR3 is 16 residues long. V shed 3 bases and J 5 bases; nucleotides not matched to a gene: 7. The CDR3 loop is CASSDGSQGDNSPLHF. DNA for the CDR3: TGTGCCAGCAGTGACGGGTCCCAGGGGGATAATTCACCCCTCCACTTT.

The gene calls are TRBV7-9 and TRBJ1-5; 8 positions agree with TRBD1. This CDR3 region has 15 residues. Germline V gene sequence: CDR1 SEHNR, CDR2 FQNEAQ (reference sequence). V was pared by 5 bases and J by 2 bases, with 5 bases of the junction left unmatched. The CDR3 reads CASSPTGGRNQPQHF. CDR3 sequence (DNA): TGTGCCAGCAGCCCAACAGGGGGGCGCAATCAGCCCCAGCATTTT.

Notes on this clone: The same CDR3 is also encoded by other DNA sequences in this sample. The chain uses TRBV7-2 and TRBJ2-5; D not certain. The CDR3 is 11 residues long. Germline V gene data show CDR1 as SGHTA and CDR2 as FQGNSA. Trimming left V 5 bases short and J 4 bases short, with 5 bases between. For the CDR3, the DNA is TGTGCCAGCAGCCCGGGAGAGACCCAGTACTTC. This translates into CASSPGETQYF.

As DNA, the CDR3 is TGTGCCAGCAGCAGCAGGGGGAATTCACCCCTCCACTTT. Protein product: CASSSRGNSPLHF. The rearrangement uses TRBV5-4 and TRBJ1-6, with 7 nucleotides matching TRBD1. Trimming removed 4 bases from V and 7 bases from J; junction bases left unmatched: 2. Germline CDR1 and CDR2: SGHNT and YYREEE (reference sequence). The CDR3 consists of 13 residues.

The rearrangement joins TRBV6-5 to TRBJ1-2; D gene unclear. Germline assignment: CDR1 MNHEY and CDR2 SVGAGI. This CDR3 comprises 11 residues. V gave up 2 bases and J gave up 8 bases, with 6 bases separating them. The CDR3 nucleotides are TGTGCCAGCAGTTACGAGGGCGGCTACACCTTC. Residues: CASSYEGGYTF.

The chain employs TRBV3-1 (or the pseudogene TRBV3-2) and TRBJ2-5; TRBD1 matches 8 bases. V lost 3 bases to trimming and J lost 1 base; unmatched junction nucleotides: 1. This CDR3 spans 14 amino acids. The germline V gene encodes CDR1 LGHDT and CDR2 YNNKEL (reference sequence). CDR3 loop: CASSQDRAQETQYF. CDR3 bases: TGTGCCAGCAGCCAGGACAGGGCCCAAGAGACCCAGTACTTC.

V usage is TRBV24-1 and J usage is TRBJ2-3, with 7 bases fitting TRBD1. Germline V gives CDR1 KGHDR, CDR2 SFDVKD. The CDR3 is made up of 18 amino acids. The V and J ends lost 4 bases and 3 bases, in that order; junction bases with no gene match: 15. CDR3 region: CATSESGTAYSGTDTQYF. Written as DNA, the CDR3 is TGTGCCACCAGTGAATCAGGGACAGCATACTCTGGGACAGATACGCAGTATTTT.

The rearrangement links TRBV2 to TRBJ2-3; D remains ambiguous. V was cut by 3 bases and J by 2 bases, with 15 bases left in between. The CDR3 is made up of 16 amino acids. CDR1 is SNHLY, CDR2 FYNNEI, per germline. The CDR3 region is CASSELSYRFTDTQYF. In DNA, the CDR3 is TGTGCCAGCAGTGAGTTGAGCTATCGATTCACAGATACGCAGTATTTT.